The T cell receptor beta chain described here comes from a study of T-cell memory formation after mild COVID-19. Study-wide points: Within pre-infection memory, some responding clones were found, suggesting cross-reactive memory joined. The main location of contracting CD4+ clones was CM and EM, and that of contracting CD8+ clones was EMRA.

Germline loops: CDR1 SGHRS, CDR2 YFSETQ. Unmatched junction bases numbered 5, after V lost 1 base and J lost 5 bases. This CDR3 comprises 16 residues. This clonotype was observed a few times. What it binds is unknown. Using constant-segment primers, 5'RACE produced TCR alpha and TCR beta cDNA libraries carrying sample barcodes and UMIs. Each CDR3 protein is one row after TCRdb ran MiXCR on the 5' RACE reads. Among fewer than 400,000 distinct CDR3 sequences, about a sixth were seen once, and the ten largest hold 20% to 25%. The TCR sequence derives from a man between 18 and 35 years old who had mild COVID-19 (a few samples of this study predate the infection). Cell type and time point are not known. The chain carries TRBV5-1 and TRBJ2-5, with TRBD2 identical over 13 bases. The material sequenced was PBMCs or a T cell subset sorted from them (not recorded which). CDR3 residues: CASSLLLAGGPETQYF. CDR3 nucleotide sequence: TGCGCCAGCAGCTTGCTACTAGCGGGGGGGCCGGAGACCCAGTACTTC.